One sample yielded the 6 T cell receptor beta chains listed below, sequenced in a study of OX40 agonist ivuxolimab in advanced cancers. Some clones are missing from TCRdb's copy, which holds only in-frame ones; the method was immunoSEQ multiplex PCR. The repertoire holds approximately 100,000 clones, more than 85% seen once, with 0.25% to 0.35% in the top ten. Here the sequenced sample was CD4+ or CD8+ T cells sorted from blood, taken in a trial of the OX40 agonist ivuxolimab. The receptors were sampled from an adult with an advanced solid tumor such as melanoma, head and neck, liver or kidney cancer.

This rearrangement joins TRBV11-1 to TRBJ2-7, with D tentatively TRBD1 or TRBD2 (5 bases each). The CDR3 is made up of 15 amino acids. CDR1 and CDR2 from the germline V gene are SGHAT and FQDESV (reference sequence). V was cut by 4 bases and J by 2 bases, with 15 bases left in between. CDR3 nucleotide sequence: TGTGCCAGCAGCTCATCCGGGACGTCCACCTACGAGCAGTACTTC. Translation gives CASSSSGTSTYEQYF.

V gene TRBV9 combines with J gene TRBJ2-6; 7 bases line up with TRBD2. This CDR3 has 17 residues. V shed 0 bases, J shed 1 base, and the junction held 4 bases outside the gene matches. Germline CDR1 SGDLS, CDR2 YYNGEE. The CDR3 coding sequence is TGTGCCAGCAGCGTAGATCCCGGGGGGTCTGGGGCCAACGTCCTGACTTTC. Its protein product is CASSVDPGGSGANVLTF.

This chain links TRBV10-2 with TRBJ1-5, with D unresolved. Trimming pared 0 bases from V and 1 base from J, leaving 4 bases between. CDR1 is WSHSY and CDR2 is SAAADI in the germline V gene. The CDR3 has 14 residues. This CDR3 is CASSESQSNQPQHF. The CDR3 coding sequence is TGCGCCAGCAGTGAGTCGCAGAGCAATCAGCCCCAGCATTTT.

The chain couples TRBV19 to TRBJ1-5; D is ambiguous. The CDR3 runs 15 residues. Germline CDR1 LNHDA, CDR2 SQIVND (reference sequence). Trimming shortened V by 3 bases and J by 2 bases, and 11 bases separated the two germline ends. CDR3 bases: TGTGCCAGTAGTATTAGAGGGTCAGGCAATCAGCCCCAGCATTTT. Amino acid sequence: CASSIRGSGNQPQHF.

J is TRBJ2-1 and V is TRBV5-1; 7 bases match TRBD2. CDR1 is SGHRS and CDR2 is YFSETQ in the germline V gene. There are 17 residues in the CDR3. V lost 3 bases and J lost 4; bases outside the gene matches: 13. CDR3 amino acids: CASSSGLLAGEYNEQFF. In DNA, the CDR3 is TGCGCCAGCAGCTCGGGTTTGTTGGCGGGAGAGTACAATGAGCAGTTCTTC.

This clone was seen a single time. J is TRBJ2-3 and V is TRBV7-9, with D possibly TRBD2 on 6 matching bases. Trimming left V 5 bases short and J 1 base short, with 16 bases between. Germline V gene data show CDR1 as SEHNR and CDR2 as FQNEAQ (reference sequence). This CDR3 comprises 16 residues. This chain's CDR3 is CASSQSSGVGTDTQYF. CDR3 sequence (DNA): TGTGCCAGCAGCCAGTCGTCGGGAGTGGGCACAGATACGCAGTATTTT.